This is a list of T cell receptor beta chains from one sample in a study of blood T cell repertoires in COVID-19. Generated by immunoSEQ multiplex PCR, the TCRdb table keeps only in-frame clones and is missing some. The top ten clones hold 2% to 2.5% of a sample with 100,000 or so clones, 87% of them seen once. Specimen: peripheral blood. The receptors derive from a man between 45 and 60 years old with active COVID-19. The CDR3 runs from the conserved cysteine through the conserved F or W. D genes are given only for firm matches. Where a row states a size, it is once, few, many or the class of an expanded clone; other rows omit it.

d_gene	j_gene	v_gene	abundance	CDR3aa	CDR3nt
TRBD2	TRBJ2-1	TRBV7-2	-	CASSSPGLAGYSYNEQFF	TGTGCCAGCAGCTCCCCGGGACTAGCGGGGTATTCCTACAATGAGCAGTTCTTC
-	TRBJ1-2	TRBV18	-	CASSEVRTANYGYTF	TGTGCCAGCTCCGAGGTCAGGACAGCTAACTATGGCTACACCTTC
TRBD1	TRBJ2-3	TRBV4-3	-	CASSLTPGQGTDTQYF	TGCGCCAGCAGCTTAACGCCGGGACAGGGCACAGATACGCAGTATTTT
TRBD2	TRBJ2-5	TRBV15	-	CATQTIAGLQETQYF	TGTGCCACCCAGACCATAGCGGGGCTGCAAGAGACCCAGTACTTC
-	TRBJ2-3	TRBV19	-	CASSPRTDGTSTDTQYF	TGTGCCAGTAGTCCCCGGACAGACGGAACTAGCACAGATACGCAGTATTTT
-	TRBJ2-6	TRBV18	once	CASSPTVAGANVLTF	TGTGCCAGCTCACCTACAGTGGCTGGGGCCAACGTCCTGACTTTC
-	TRBJ1-2	TRBV7-9	-	CASSLWEGRGIYGYTF	TGTGCCAGCAGCTTATGGGAGGGGCGCGGTATCTATGGCTACACCTTC
-	TRBJ1-6	TRBV21-1	-	CASSKGGRGCSPLHF	TGTGCCAGCAGCAAAGGTGGGCGAGGGTGTTCACCCCTCCACTTT
-	TRBJ2-2	TRBV6-2/TRBV6-3	-	CASSYQGGGTGELFF	TGTGCCAGCAGTTACCAGGGAGGGGGCACCGGGGAGCTGTTTTTT
-	TRBJ2-1	TRBV2	-	CASIRGGYNEQFF	TGTGCCAGCATACGAGGCGGGTACAATGAGCAGTTCTTC
-	TRBJ2-1	TRBV4-1	-	CASSQDGGASYNEQFF	TGCGCCAGCAGCCAAGACGGGGGTGCTTCCTACAATGAGCAGTTCTTC
TRBD1	TRBJ1-2	TRBV5-6	few	CASSGQGQGSGYTF	TGTGCCAGCAGCGGGCAGGGACAGGGGTCTGGCTACACCTTC
-	TRBJ2-5	TRBV5-6	-	CASSWTAGETQYF	TGTGCCAGCAGCTGGACAGCCGGGGAGACCCAGTACTTC
-	TRBJ2-5	TRBV7-8	-	CASSQTRDKQTQYF	TGTGCCAGCAGCCAAACCCGGGATAAGCAGACCCAGTACTTC
-	TRBJ1-4	TRBV15	-	CATSGRGFNSEKLFF	TGTGCCACCAGCGGCAGGGGTTTTAATAGTGAAAAACTGTTTTTT
-	TRBJ2-4	TRBV15	-	CATSRGENIQYF	TGTGCCACCAGCAGGGGCGAAAACATTCAGTACTTC
TRBD1	TRBJ1-5	TRBV19	-	CASKDRSYSNQPQHF	TGTGCCAGCAAGGACAGGTCTTATAGCAATCAGCCCCAGCATTTT
-	TRBJ2-1	TRBV7-8	many	CASSSLRGPTSSYNEQFF	TGTGCCAGCAGCTCTTTGCGGGGGCCTACATCCTCCTACAATGAGCAGTTCTTC
TRBD1	TRBJ2-2	TRBV10-1	once	CASGVHTRDRGPLAGTGELFF	TGCGCCAGCGGAGTGCACACTCGGGACAGGGGACCTTTGGCGGGAACCGGGGAGCTGTTTTTT
-	TRBJ2-4	TRBV27	-	CASSSLGGRGNIQYF	TGTGCCAGCAGTTCCTTGGGGGGGAGGGGGAACATTCAGTACTTC
-	TRBJ1-1	TRBV4-2	-	CASSPFEGADTEAFF	TGTGCCAGCAGCCCGTTTGAAGGAGCGGACACTGAAGCTTTCTTT
-	TRBJ2-1	TRBV5-8	-	CASSLALEQFF	TGTGCCAGCAGCTTGGCCTTAGAGCAGTTCTTC
-	TRBJ2-7	TRBV5-1	-	CVSSRTGYHEQYF	TGCGTCAGCAGTCGCACAGGGTACCACGAGCAGTACTTC
-	TRBJ2-3	TRBV15	-	CATSSRRSTSTDTQYF	TGTGCCACCAGCAGCCGAAGATCCACTAGCACAGATACGCAGTATTTT